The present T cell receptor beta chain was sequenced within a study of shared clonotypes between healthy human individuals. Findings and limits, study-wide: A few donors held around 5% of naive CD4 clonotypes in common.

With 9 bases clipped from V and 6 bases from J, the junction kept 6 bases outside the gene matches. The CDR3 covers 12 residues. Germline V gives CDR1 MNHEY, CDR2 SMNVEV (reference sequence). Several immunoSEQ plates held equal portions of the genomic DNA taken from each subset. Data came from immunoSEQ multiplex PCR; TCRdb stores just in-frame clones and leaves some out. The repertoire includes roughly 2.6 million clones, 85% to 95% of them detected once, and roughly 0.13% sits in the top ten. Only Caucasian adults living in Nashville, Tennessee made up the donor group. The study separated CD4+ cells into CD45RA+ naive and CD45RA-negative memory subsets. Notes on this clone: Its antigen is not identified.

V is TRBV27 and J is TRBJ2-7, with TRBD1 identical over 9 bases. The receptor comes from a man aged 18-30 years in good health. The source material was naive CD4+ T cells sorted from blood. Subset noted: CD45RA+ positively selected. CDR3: CASWDRATEQYF. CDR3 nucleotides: TGTGCCAGTTGGGACAGGGCTACCGAGCAGTACTTC.